A selection of T cell receptor beta chains follows, all from one sample in a study of PD-1 blockade in classical Hodgkin lymphoma. This table comes from immunoSEQ multiplex PCR, and its TCRdb copy is limited to in-frame clones, with some not included. The table records 45,000 or so clones, roughly 86% of them present only once. The sequencing used peripheral blood mononuclear cells (PBMCs), collected at baseline. These TCRs come from a human donor with classical Hodgkin lymphoma. CDR3s include the opening cysteine and the closing phenylalanine or tryptophan. Part of the rows lack a size; the others show once, few, many or a class for expanded clones.

clone_size v_call cdr3_aa
NA TRBV14 CASSRGGGSPNEQFF
NA TRBV6-1 CASTETGRGGYTF
NA TRBV7-9 CASSPPDRAGYEQYF
NA TRBV5-1 CASSLGQGGNTIYF
NA TRBV28 CASSLSSGGASQETQYF
NA TRBV4-3 CASSQTPVTDTQYF
NA TRBV7-8 CASSLEARTVLLGNTEAFF
once TRBV27 CASSRQGDYGYTF
NA TRBV5-8 CASSLGPGQMNTEAFF
NA TRBV28 CASTPGVGWQPQHF
NA TRBV5-1 CASSLNLAGGLETQYF
NA TRBV29-1 CSVAGASYNEQFF
NA TRBV29-1 CSVVGGGSEKLFF
NA TRBV4-3 CASSRALNTEAFF
NA TRBV10-3 CAISGGESSYEQYF
NA TRBV9 CASSSGAGMNTEAFF
NA TRBV28 CASSLLYTEAFF
NA TRBV28 CASSLFLQDSILRKQYF
once TRBV19 CASSTPGQGIEQYF